The clone carrying this TCR beta chain was seen only once. Its specificity is unknown. TCRdb's table, derived via immunoSEQ multiplex PCR, lists solely in-frame clones and lacks some. Here the sample spans approximately 130,000 clones, approximately 94% being singletons. CDR1 and CDR2 (germline): SGHTA, FQGNSA. The CDR3 totals 13 residues. Trimming pared 3 bases from V and 8 bases from J, leaving 13 bases between. This sample stems from a study of graft-versus-host responses after intestinal transplantation. On the study more broadly: Induction with anti-thymocyte globulin, then tacrolimus and steroids for around three years, was given to all recipients. Whole-study findings and limits: The marrow of recipients harbored GvH clones, and ileum or blood showed some of them first. The study found high graft-versus-host to host-versus-graft clonal ratios in allografts of patients with graft-donor T cell macrochimerism. There was an association between peak levels of circulating GvH clones and early post-transplant HvG declines.

The receptor comes from a human donor who received an intestinal transplant. The specimen comprised unstimulated CD4+ T cells sorted from spleen or lymph node cells, sampled before intestinal transplant. The V gene is TRBV7-2, the J gene TRBJ1-2, with D unclear. CDR3 nucleotide sequence: TGTGCCAGCAGCTTCCCGTTAATTCGAGGCTACACCTTC. Protein product: CASSFPLIRGYTF.